These 15 T cell receptor beta chains share one sample of origin, sequenced in a study of shared clonotypes between healthy human individuals. Using immunoSEQ multiplex PCR, the repertoire was profiled, and TCRdb retains in-frame clones only, with some absent. The sample holds under 600,000 clones, more than 95% seen once. What was sequenced was naive CD4+ T cells sorted from blood. Subset in this sample: CD45RA+ positively selected. The origin of the receptors is a woman aged 25-40 years in good health.

V and J are TRBV18 and TRBJ1-2; the match to TRBD1 covers 8 bases. The CDR3 consists of 14 residues. Germline lookup yields CDR1 KGHSH and CDR2 LQKENI. With V trimmed by 4 bases and J by 3 bases, 4 bases remained unmatched. CDR3 sequence (DNA): TGTGCCAGCTCACTCGACAGGGGCGACTATGGCTACACCTTC. Its protein is CASSLDRGDYGYTF.

The chain couples TRBV10-3 to TRBJ1-5, with D possibly being TRBD1 (5 bases). Trimming left V 5 bases short and J 5 bases short, with 16 bases between. This CDR3 contains 15 residues. CDR1 ENHRY and CDR2 SYGVKD come from the germline V gene. The DNA of the CDR3 is TGTGCCATCAGTCACTCCGGGGGGACCTATCAGCCCCAGCATTTT. This encodes CAISHSGGTYQPQHF.

The chain is built from TRBV7-6 and TRBJ2-5; the match to TRBD2 covers 14 bases. The CDR3 sequence is 17 residues long. Germline CDR1 and CDR2: SGHVS and FNYEAQ. V lost 5 bases to trimming and J lost 5 bases; unmatched junction nucleotides: 10. In DNA, the CDR3 is TGTGCCAGCAGCCAGGGACTAGCGGGAGTGAGTGTGGAGACCCAGTACTTC. Translated, it gives CASSQGLAGVSVETQYF.

This clone has just one count. The V gene is TRBV4-2, the J gene TRBJ2-1; D not certain. With 0 bases removed from V and 4 bases from J, the gap between germline ends came to 13 bases. The CDR3 totals 16 residues. CDR1 is LGHNA and CDR2 is YNFKEQ in the germline V gene. The CDR3 DNA sequence: TGTGCCAGCAGCCAAGATCTCCGAGGAGAATACAATGAGCAGTTCTTC. Residues: CASSQDLRGEYNEQFF.

The chain carries TRBV19 and TRBJ2-7; TRBD1 aligns across 8 bases. The CDR3 loop spans 14 amino acids. CDR1 and CDR2 (germline): LNHDA, SQIVND (reference sequence). J lost 5 bases, V lost 4 bases, and 7 bases had no gene match. CDR3 sequence (DNA): TGTGCCAGTAGTACTCCGACAGGGGCCCACGAGCAGTACTTC. As protein: CASSTPTGAHEQYF.

The chain recombines TRBV2 with TRBJ1-2; possibly TRBD1 for D (6 bases). The germline CDR1 and CDR2 sequences are SNHLY and FYNNEI. Trimming removed 6 bases from V and 3 bases from J, with 14 bases in between. The CDR3 runs to 14 residues. DNA for the CDR3: TGTGCCAGCAGCGATAAGACAGGCTACTATGGCTACACCTTC. Translation gives CASSDKTGYYGYTF.

V and J are TRBV7-9 and TRBJ1-1; TRBD1 matches at 7 bases. V trimming: 5 bases; J trimming: 6 bases; junction bases outside the gene matches: 15. Germline V gene data show CDR1 as SEHNR and CDR2 as FQNEAQ (reference sequence). This CDR3 has 16 residues. CDR3 protein: CASSPIGTGAVAEAFF. CDR3 coding DNA: TGTGCCAGCAGCCCCATCGGTACAGGGGCGGTGGCTGAAGCTTTCTTT.

The V and J genes are TRBV28 and TRBJ2-7; perhaps TRBD1 as D (6 bases). The V end was cut by 6 bases, the J end by 5 bases, with 23 bases between. The CDR3 loop spans 16 amino acids. Germline V gene lookup returns CDR1 MDHEN and CDR2 SYDVKM. The CDR3 region is CASSPSEAGVSNEQYF. CDR3 nucleotide sequence: TGTGCCAGCAGCCCATCCGAGGCAGGGGTGTCCAACGAGCAGTACTTC.

The V gene is TRBV28, the J gene TRBJ2-1, with a possible D match to TRBD2 (6 bases). V was shortened by 3 bases and J by 1 base, with 13 bases between the two germline ends. CDR1 MDHEN and CDR2 SYDVKM come from the germline V gene. The CDR3 extends over 16 amino acids. CDR3 sequence reads: CASSFRHSGSYNEQFF. CDR3 sequence (DNA): TGTGCCAGCAGTTTCCGTCATAGCGGTTCCTACAATGAGCAGTTCTTC.

The chain joins TRBV5-1 to TRBJ1-1; TRBD1 matches 11 bases. The CDR3 spans 16 residues. Germline CDR1 reads SGHRS; CDR2 reads YFSETQ. V was pared by 4 bases and J by 1 base, with 6 bases of the junction left unmatched. The CDR3 spells CASSPGTGGRNTEAFF. DNA for the CDR3: TGCGCCAGCAGCCCCGGGACAGGGGGTAGGAACACTGAAGCTTTCTTT.

This clone occurred once. This chain joins TRBV5-8 and TRBJ1-5; unclear D gene. This CDR3 is 11 amino acids long. CDR1 SGHTS and CDR2 YDEGEE come from the germline V gene. The V gene lost 4 bases and the J gene lost 5 bases, with 4 bases spanning the gap. In nucleotides, the CDR3 is TGTGCCAGCAGCAACCATCAGCCCCAGCATTTT. Its translation: CASSNHQPQHF.

Remarks on this clone: Other DNA sequences in the sample encode the same CDR3. The CDR3 region is CASSVSTDTQYF. The CDR3 bases are TGTGCCAGCTCCGTGAGCACAGATACGCAGTATTTT. J is TRBJ2-3 and V is TRBV2; D is uncertain. Germline CDR1 is SNHLY and CDR2 is FYNNEI. Trimming stripped 8 bases from V and 0 bases from J, with 6 bases between. CDR3 length equals 12 residues.

The rearrangement links TRBV7-6 to TRBJ1-1; TRBD1 aligns across 7 bases. The CDR3 has 13 residues. V dropped 7 bases and J dropped 7; count of bases not matched to a gene: 9. Germline CDR1 and CDR2: SGHVS and FNYEAQ. The CDR3 nucleotides are TGTGCCAGCAAACCGACAGGGAGGGGTGAAGCTTTCTTT. The encoded protein is CASKPTGRGEAFF.

The rearrangement joins TRBV2 to TRBJ2-7, with D hard to call. This CDR3 region has 10 residues. Germline CDR1 and CDR2: SNHLY and FYNNEI. V was pared by 5 bases and J by 6 bases, with 5 bases between. As DNA, the CDR3 is TGTGCCAGCAGTTCCGTCGAGCAGTACTTC. This encodes CASSSVEQYF.

This clone was seen just once. This chain links TRBV5-1 with TRBJ2-5, with D perhaps assigned TRBD1 or TRBD2 (5 bases each). The CDR3 is made up of 15 amino acids. V lost 0 bases to trimming and J lost 7 bases, with 16 bases between them. CDR1 and CDR2 from the germline V gene are SGHRS and YFSETQ. The CDR3 DNA follows: TGCGCCAGCAGCTTGGGGGACCAGCCTCTGGGGACCCAGTACTTC. Translating it yields CASSLGDQPLGTQYF.